Presented here are 2 T cell receptor beta chains from one specimen sequenced in a study of OX40 agonist ivuxolimab in advanced cancers. The method behind the library was the immunoSEQ multiplex PCR assay. TCRdb took this table from immuneACCESS and kept in-frame rearrangements with V and J called. Such tables lack part of the clones; where checked against another copy, unresolved V genes explain under half of the gap, and the rest is unexplained. Within this sample are approximately 70,000 clones, with roughly nine tenths of them counted one time only. Of the sample, under 0.85% falls within the top ten clones. Sequences were derived from CD4+ or CD8+ T cells sorted from blood, sampled in a trial of the OX40 agonist ivuxolimab. The source of these receptors is an adult with an advanced solid tumor such as melanoma, head and neck, liver or kidney cancer.

V gene TRBV28 combines with J gene TRBJ1-5, with a possible D match to TRBD1 (5 bases). This CDR3 region has 15 residues. The germline V gene encodes CDR1 MDHEN and CDR2 SYDVKM. V shed 6 bases and J shed 0 bases, with 12 bases lying between them. The CDR3 protein is CASSHGTDSNQPQHF. DNA for the CDR3: TGTGCCAGCAGCCACGGGACGGATAGCAATCAGCCCCAGCATTTT.

V and J are TRBV18 and TRBJ1-2, with D maybe TRBD1 (6 bases). The CDR3 loop spans 15 amino acids. Trimming left V 3 bases short and J 2 bases short, with 13 bases between. Germline assignment: CDR1 KGHSH and CDR2 LQKENI. CDR3 residues: CASSPEGGINYGYTF. The CDR3 DNA reads as TGTGCCAGCTCACCTGAAGGGGGGATAAACTATGGCTACACCTTC.